These 25 T cell receptor beta chains originate from one sample sequenced in a study of T cell repertoires in cytomegalovirus infection. MiXCR, run by TCRdb on the reads, gives a single entry per CDR3 protein. This table holds around 230,000 distinct CDR3 sequences, 5% to 8.5% found once. The sample comprised PBMCs. Every receptor here comes from a human donor in good health (CMV status not recorded). Some clones in this sample may be carry-over from other donors' samples.

This clonotype was seen many times. The chain uses TRBV4-2 and TRBJ1-6, with 9 bases aligning to TRBD1. J gave up 10 bases and V 4 bases, and 11 bases lay outside the gene matches. This CDR3 comprises 16 residues. Germline loops: CDR1 LGHNA, CDR2 YNFKEQ. CDR3 loop: CASSPKPDRGRSPLHF. The CDR3 coding sequence is TGTGCCAGCAGCCCCAAACCGGACAGGGGAAGGTCACCCCTCCACTTT.

The sample holds a few counts of this clonotype. The V call is TRBV29-1, the J call TRBJ2-7; a possible D gene is TRBD1 (6 bases). The V gene lost 6 bases and the J gene lost 2 bases, with 14 bases spanning the gap. The CDR3 extends over 13 amino acids. Germline CDR1 is SQVTM and CDR2 is ANQGSEA. In nucleotides, the CDR3 is TGCAGCGTCAGCGCCAGGACAGCCTACGAGCAGTACTTC. Protein product: CSVSARTAYEQYF.

This clonotype occurred many times. The rearrangement joins TRBV12-3 or TRBV12-4 to TRBJ1-5, with 7 bases matching TRBD1. The length of the CDR3 is 16 residues. With V trimmed by 2 bases and J by 1 base, 5 bases remained unmatched. Here the CDR3 DNA reads TGTGCCAGCAGTTTAAGTCAGGGGGAGAGCAATCAGCCCCAGCATTTT. It yields the protein CASSLSQGESNQPQHF.

The table lists this clonotype with many counts. The chain employs TRBV7-9 and TRBJ1-2; perhaps TRBD1 as D (6 bases). Germline CDR1 and CDR2: SEHNR and FQNEAQ (reference sequence). The CDR3 is 15 residues long. V was clipped by 0 bases and J by 3 bases, with 11 bases between them. The CDR3: CASSLARGGHYGYTF. CDR3 nucleotide sequence: TGTGCCAGCAGCTTAGCGCGCGGGGGCCACTATGGCTACACCTTC.

This clonotype was counted many times. The chain couples TRBV20-1 to TRBJ2-5; weak D call: TRBD2 (7 bases). Germline CDR1 DFQATT, CDR2 SNEGSKA (reference sequence). The CDR3 extends over 15 amino acids. The V end lost 3 bases, the J end lost 0 bases, and 14 bases lay between the germline ends. CDR3 protein: CSASGGGGYQETQYF. CDR3 bases: TGCAGTGCTAGTGGAGGCGGGGGCTACCAAGAGACCCAGTACTTC.

In its sample, this clonotype was seen many times. The chain has TRBV7-2 and TRBJ1-1, with a weak D call TRBD1 (6 bases). Germline V gene lookup returns CDR1 SGHTA and CDR2 FQGNSA. The ends were cut back, 5 bases at V and 1 base at J, with 20 bases in the middle. CDR3 length: 17 residues. The CDR3 nucleotides are TGTGCCAGCAGCCCGTTAACGTACAGGGATAAGAACACTGAAGCTTTCTTT. The encoded protein is CASSPLTYRDKNTEAFF.

This clonotype appeared many times. CDR3 DNA: TGTGCCAGCTCACGGTCCGGGATCGAGATTTGGGGTGAAGCTTTCTTT. Its protein product is CASSRSGIEIWGEAFF. The chain joins TRBV18 to TRBJ1-1; the D is unclear. The V gene lost 4 bases and the J gene lost 7 bases, with 22 bases spanning the gap. The CDR3 sequence is 16 residues long. Germline V gives CDR1 KGHSH, CDR2 LQKENI.

On this clonotype: This may stem from a read error, because a much larger clone lies one nucleotide away. The chain links TRBV5-8 to TRBJ2-5; D call uncertain. There are 11 residues in the CDR3. Germline V gene sequence: CDR1 SGHTS, CDR2 YDEGEE. V shed 0 bases and J shed 10 bases, with 7 bases lying between them. DNA of the CDR3: TGTGCCAGCAGCTTGGCGCGGAACCAGTACTTC. It translates to CASSLARNQYF.

This clonotype occurred many times. The chain has TRBV29-1 and TRBJ1-1, with D hard to call. The CDR3 sequence is 15 residues long. From germline, CDR1 is SQVTM and CDR2 ANQGSEA. V lost 3 bases, J lost 0 bases, and 14 bases lay in between. The CDR3 bases are TGCAGCGTTGAGATGGGTGCGGGGATGAACACTGAAGCTTTCTTT. Protein product: CSVEMGAGMNTEAFF.

Ten or more counts support this clonotype. The chain combines TRBV20-1 with TRBJ2-3, with D possibly TRBD1 on 6 matching bases. V lost 4 bases and J 6 bases, leaving 14 bases between the germline ends. Germline assignment: CDR1 DFQATT and CDR2 SNEGSKA (reference sequence). This CDR3 contains 13 residues. The CDR3 coding sequence is TGCAGTGCTATAACCAGGGGTGGTGATACGCAGTATTTT. Residues: CSAITRGGDTQYF.

This clonotype was observed many times. The rearrangement uses TRBV19 and TRBJ2-5; TRBD1 matches at 7 bases. V lost 5 bases and J lost 2; bases outside the gene matches: 11. The CDR3 is 16 amino acids. Germline CDR1 and CDR2: LNHDA and SQIVND (reference sequence). CDR3 bases: TGTGCCAGTAGTGTCCGACAGGGAAACCTACAAGAGACCCAGTACTTC. Protein sequence: CASSVRQGNLQETQYF.

Comments on this clonotype: It may be a read error: a sequence one base away is much more abundant. This sequence joins TRBV20-1 and TRBJ2-7; TRBD1 is a possible D gene (6 bases). This CDR3 has 15 amino acids. The germline V and J ends were trimmed by 4 bases and 7 bases, with 23 bases remaining between them. CDR1 is DFQATT and CDR2 is SNEGSKA in the germline V gene (reference sequence). The CDR3 DNA follows: TGCAGTGCTATAACTTCCGGGGCAGGGGCCGGGGAGCAGTACTTC. Its protein product is CSAITSGAGAGEQYF.

This clonotype occurred many times. This chain links TRBV7-2 with TRBJ1-6, with a possible D match to TRBD1 (5 bases). The V end lost 2 bases, the J end lost 10 bases, and 24 bases lay between the germline ends. Germline CDR1 is SGHTA and CDR2 is FQGNSA. This CDR3 contains 18 residues. CDR3 residues: CASSLRPGTGGVGSPLHF. The CDR3 DNA reads TGTGCCAGCAGCTTAAGGCCCGGGACTGGAGGGGTCGGATCACCCCTCCACTTT.

The J gene is TRBJ1-2, the V gene TRBV20-1; D is perhaps TRBD1 (6 bases). V was pared by 0 bases and J by 4 bases, with 9 bases between. The germline gives CDR1 DFQATT, CDR2 SNEGSKA (reference sequence). The CDR3 covers 13 residues. The CDR3 here is CSARDRGGYGYTF. The CDR3 bases are TGCAGTGCTAGAGATCGAGGGGGCTATGGCTACACCTTC.

Remarks on this clonotype: A much more abundant neighbour one base away suggests this may be a read error. The V and J genes are TRBV20-1 and TRBJ2-1; D perhaps matches TRBD2 (5 bases). This CDR3 has 15 residues. In germline, CDR1 is DFQATT, CDR2 SNEGSKA (reference sequence). V was pared by 1 base and J by 6 bases, with 16 bases between. DNA for the CDR3: TGCAGTGCTAGAGCTGGTCTAGGGAGTTCCAATGAGCAGTTCTTC. This translates into CSARAGLGSSNEQFF.

The table lists this clonotype with many counts. V and J are TRBV6-1 and TRBJ1-4, with D unclear. The V gene's germline CDR1 is MNHNS and CDR2 SASEGT. V was trimmed by 8 bases and J by 2 bases, leaving 6 bases between them. This CDR3 comprises 12 residues. Written as DNA, the CDR3 is TGTGCCAGCGGGCCGACTAATGAAAAACTGTTTTTT. Translated, it gives CASGPTNEKLFF.

This clonotype was seen at least ten times. The V gene is TRBV12-3 or TRBV12-4, the J gene TRBJ2-5, with D maybe TRBD2 (5 bases). Trimming stripped 3 bases from V and 5 bases from J, with 13 bases between. This CDR3 contains 14 residues. CDR3 sequence: CASSLRAPRETQYF. The CDR3 DNA sequence: TGTGCCAGCAGTTTGAGGGCACCCCGGGAGACCCAGTACTTC.

The table lists this clonotype with many counts. The chain is built from TRBV5-4 and TRBJ2-5, with 8 bases lining up with TRBD2. The junction had 10 bases not matched to a gene; V was cut back by 4 bases and J by 5 bases. Germline loops: CDR1 SGHNT, CDR2 YYREEE (reference sequence). The CDR3 loop spans 15 amino acids. The CDR3 sequence is CASSPGGSGAETQYF. In DNA form, the CDR3 reads TGTGCCAGCAGCCCGGGGGGTAGCGGGGCGGAGACCCAGTACTTC. The full variable domain, in which reference TRBV5-4 and TRBJ2-5 provide the parts outside the CDR3, is ETGVTQSPTHLIKTRGQQVTLRCSSQSGHNTVSWYQQALGQGPQFIFQYYREEENGRGNFPPRFSGLQFPNYSSELNVNALELDDSALYLCASSPGGSGAETQYFGPGTRLLVL.

This clonotype was recorded at least ten times. This chain links TRBV7-6 with TRBJ2-1, with D tentatively TRBD2 (5 bases). Germline V gene sequence: CDR1 SGHVS, CDR2 FNYEAQ. The CDR3 length is 13 residues. Between the trimmed V and J ends, which lost 5 bases and 12 bases, there was a span of 17 bases. The CDR3 is CASSPGRGGGQFF. The CDR3 DNA follows: TGTGCCAGCAGCCCTGGACGCGGAGGAGGGCAGTTCTTC.

This clonotype was seen many times. V is TRBV28 and J is TRBJ1-1; TRBD1 aligns across 7 bases. Germline lookup yields CDR1 MDHEN and CDR2 SYDVKM. This CDR3 spans 14 amino acids. Trimming removed 10 bases from V and 11 bases from J; junction bases left unmatched: 19. In DNA form, the CDR3 reads TGTGCCACCACATCGGAGGGGGCTAACCTCTGGGCTTTCTTT. Its translation: CATTSEGANLWAFF.

This clonotype has a count of ten or more. This rearrangement joins TRBV5-1 to TRBJ2-1; 9 nucleotides align to TRBD1. Per the germline V gene, CDR1 is SGHRS and CDR2 is YFSETQ. The CDR3 is 15 residues long. Losses at the gene ends were 4 bases for V and 6 bases for J; bases not matched to a gene: 8. This CDR3 is CASSIPGTGFNEQFF. The DNA for the CDR3 is TGCGCCAGCAGCATCCCCGGGACAGGGTTCAATGAGCAGTTCTTC.

A word on this clonotype: Given a much more abundant clone one base away, this may be a read error. The V and J genes are TRBV29-1 and TRBJ1-1; no firm D call. In germline, CDR1 is SQVTM, CDR2 ANQGSEA. The CDR3 spans 13 residues. The CDR3 DNA reads as TGCAGCGTTGAATTCGGCCCGAACGCTGAAGCTTTCTTT. Protein: CSVEFGPNAEAFF.

This clonotype has a count of ten or more. The chain employs TRBV10-3 and TRBJ2-5; 9 positions match TRBD1. V was clipped by 4 bases and J by 2 bases; unmatched bases: 8. Germline V gene sequence: CDR1 ENHRY, CDR2 SYGVKD. CDR3 length equals 16 residues. The CDR3 loop reads CAISGPGQGVQETQYF. The CDR3 region has the DNA TGTGCCATCAGTGGACCGGGACAGGGAGTTCAAGAGACCCAGTACTTC.

This clonotype was picked up many times. The V call is TRBV7-9, the J call TRBJ1-2; D ambiguous. The CDR3 is 15 residues long. Germline values: CDR1 SEHNR, CDR2 FQNEAQ (reference sequence). Trimming removed 2 bases from V and 4 bases from J, with 14 bases in between. CDR3 in amino acids: CASSLRSSTRYGYTF. DNA of the CDR3: TGTGCCAGCAGCTTAAGGTCGAGTACGCGCTATGGCTACACCTTC.

This clonotype was found many times. This chain uses TRBV4-1 with TRBJ1-2; possibly TRBD1 for D (5 bases). CDR3 size: 13 residues. The ends were cut back, 6 bases at V and 7 bases at J, with 15 bases in the middle. Germline CDR1 and CDR2: MGHRA and YSYEKL. Here the CDR3 reads CASRGPSVRGYTF. The DNA for the CDR3 is TGCGCCAGCAGGGGACCATCAGTCCGTGGCTACACCTTC.